This T cell receptor (beta chain) is from a study of regulatory T cells in long-lasting Graves disease. Time point denoted: newly diagnosed GD, antithyroid drugs for less than 3 months. PBMC RNA was the source of the TCR library. General study results and limits: Researchers reported studying only peripheral blood, not thyroid tissue.

Germline V gives CDR1 ENHRY, CDR2 SYGVKD. After removal of 4 bases from V and 5 bases from J, the junction contained 3 bases not matched to a gene. The CDR3 is 16 amino acids. Libraries of TCR beta came from iRepertoire HTBI primers plus Arm-PCR of CDR3 regions. TCRdb re-called the multiplex PCR reads with MiXCR, one entry per CDR3 protein. The sample has about 210,000 distinct CDR3 sequences, roughly 19% seen once. This clonotype was found many times. Its antigen is unknown. In addition, the sample was reused for a study of T cells in Graves' hyperthyroidism and ophthalmopathy.

The gene calls are TRBV10-3 and TRBJ2-6; 12 bases fit TRBD1. Sample: peripheral blood mononuclear cells (PBMCs), taken at new diagnosis, from a patient treated with antithyroid drugs. The source is a woman aged 25 to 39 with Graves disease. The CDR3 nucleotides are TGTGCCATCAGTGGGGACAGGGGGCGTAGGGCCAACGTCCTGACTTTC. Translated, it gives CAISGDRGRRANVLTF.